A single sample is the source of the 18 T cell receptor beta chains below, sequenced in a study of shared clonotypes between healthy human individuals. This table comes from immunoSEQ multiplex PCR, and its TCRdb copy is limited to in-frame clones, with some not included. The sample has about 2,500,000 clones, around 90% seen once. Specimen: naive CD4+ T cells sorted from blood. Sample subset: CD45RA+ positively selected. The receptors derive from a man aged 18 to 29 in good health.

This chain connects TRBV6-5 to TRBJ2-3; D is undetermined. V lost 4 bases and J 4 bases, leaving 12 bases between the germline ends. Germline CDR1 MNHEY, CDR2 SVGAGI. The CDR3 contains 14 residues. The CDR3 DNA is TGTGCCAGCAGTTGGCGATTAGCTGCAGATACGCAGTATTTT. Translation gives CASSWRLAADTQYF.

V is TRBV19 and J is TRBJ1-6; D remains unclear. Trimming pared 1 base from V and 9 bases from J, leaving 13 bases between. This CDR3 region has 15 residues. Germline values: CDR1 LNHDA, CDR2 SQIVND (reference sequence). The CDR3 DNA follows: TGTGCCAGTAGTATAGGTGGAAACAGCGGTTCACCCCTCCACTTT. This encodes CASSIGGNSGSPLHF.

This clone was seen just once. This chain uses TRBV19 with TRBJ1-2; TRBD1 matches at 7 bases. There are 14 residues in the CDR3. V trimming: 6 bases; J trimming: 2 bases; junction bases outside the gene matches: 6. Germline CDR1 reads LNHDA; CDR2 reads SQIVND (reference sequence). This CDR3 is CASSGRQGNYGYTF. For the CDR3, the DNA is TGTGCCAGTAGCGGGAGACAGGGAAACTATGGCTACACCTTC.

The DNA for the CDR3 is TGTGCCAGCAGCCTGACTGGGAACCAAGAGACCCAGTACTTC. Its protein is CASSLTGNQETQYF. J is TRBJ2-5 and V is TRBV7-2; D not certain. Germline lookup yields CDR1 SGHTA and CDR2 FQGNSA. The V and J ends lost 5 bases and 0 bases respectively, with 10 bases between them. This CDR3 is built from 14 residues. Together with reference TRBV7-2 and TRBJ2-5, the CDR3 gives the full variable domain: GAGVSQSPSNKVTEKGKDVELRCDPISGHTALYWYRQSLGQGLEFLIYFQGNSAPDKSGLPSDRFSAERTGGSVSTLTIQRTQQEDSAVYLCASSLTGNQETQYFGPGTRLLVL.

With regard to this clone: The same CDR3 can be traced to other DNA sequences in this sample. This chain links TRBV5-1 with TRBJ2-3, with TRBD2 identical over 10 bases. The junction had 2 bases not matched to a gene; V was cut back by 4 bases and J by 0 bases. The CDR3 has 15 residues. Germline V gene data show CDR1 as SGHRS and CDR2 as YFSETQ. CDR3 sequence (DNA): TGCGCCAGCAGCCTGACTAGCGGGAGCACAGATACGCAGTATTTT. Protein sequence: CASSLTSGSTDTQYF.

The chain combines TRBV18 with TRBJ2-6; TRBD2 agrees at 7 bases. The V gene end was trimmed by 1 base and the J gene end by 0 bases; junction bases not matched to a gene: 0. The CDR3 consists of 16 residues. Per the germline V gene, CDR1 is KGHSH and CDR2 is LQKENI. The CDR3 nucleotides are TGTGCCAGCTCACCACGGGAGGGCTCTGGGGCCAACGTCCTGACTTTC. It translates to CASSPREGSGANVLTF. Full variable domain (remainder filled in from reference TRBV18 and TRBJ2-6): NAGVMQNPRHLVRRRGQEARLRCSPMKGHSHVYWYRQLPEEGLKFMVYLQKENIIDESGMPKERFSAEFPKEGPSILRIQQVVRGDSAAYFCASSPREGSGANVLTFGAGSRLTVL.

Notes on this clone: Other DNA sequences in this specimen translate into the identical CDR3. The genes are TRBV15 and TRBJ1-5; possibly TRBD1 for D (5 bases). V dropped 0 bases and J dropped 2 bases, with 8 bases sitting between them. The germline V gene encodes CDR1 LNHNV and CDR2 YYDKDF (reference sequence). The CDR3 spans 15 residues. CDR3 DNA: TGTGCCACCAGCAGAGATGGGGGAGGCAATCAGCCCCAGCATTTT. This encodes CATSRDGGGNQPQHF.

The J gene is TRBJ1-6, the V gene TRBV18; maybe TRBD1 (6 bases). V lost 6 bases, J lost 10 bases, and 16 bases lay in between. Germline CDR1 is KGHSH and CDR2 is LQKENI. The CDR3 runs to 14 residues. CDR3 in amino acids: CASSRQEDSSPLHF. CDR3 nucleotide sequence: TGTGCCAGCTCTCGACAGGAAGATTCATCACCCCTCCACTTT. The entire variable domain, with the rest obtained from reference TRBV18 and TRBJ1-6, is as follows: NAGVMQNPRHLVRRRGQEARLRCSPMKGHSHVYWYRQLPEEGLKFMVYLQKENIIDESGMPKERFSAEFPKEGPSILRIQQVVRGDSAAYFCASSRQEDSSPLHFGNGTRLTVT.

J is TRBJ2-5 and V is TRBV7-9, with 7 bases identical to TRBD1. There are 16 residues in the CDR3. V shed 3 bases and J 6 bases; nucleotides not matched to a gene: 13. The germline V gene has CDR1 SEHNR and CDR2 FQNEAQ (reference sequence). The CDR3 spells CASSFVENRGIKTQYF. DNA of the CDR3: TGTGCCAGCAGCTTTGTCGAAAACAGGGGAATAAAGACCCAGTACTTC. Full variable domain (remainder filled in from reference TRBV7-9 and TRBJ2-5): DTGVSQNPRHKITKRGQNVTFRCDPISEHNRLYWYRQTLGQGPEFLTYFQNEAQLEKSRLLSDRFSAERPKGSFSTLEIQRTEQGDSAMYLCASSFVENRGIKTQYFGPGTRLLVL.

V gene TRBV5-1 combines with J gene TRBJ2-5; D ambiguous. CDR1 and CDR2 (germline): SGHRS, YFSETQ. This CDR3 has 12 residues. Between the trimmed V and J ends, which lost 6 bases and 4 bases, there was a span of 10 bases. For the CDR3, the DNA is TGCGCCAGCACCGGGTTGACAGAGACCCAGTACTTC. Its translation is CASTGLTETQYF.

This sequence joins TRBV9 and TRBJ2-5, with 9 bases matching TRBD2. CDR1 SGDLS and CDR2 YYNGEE come from the germline V gene. This CDR3 is built from 14 residues. Trimming removed 4 bases from V and 5 bases from J; junction bases left unmatched: 6. CDR3 residues: CASSLGTSRETQYF. The CDR3 coding sequence is TGTGCCAGCAGCCTTGGGACTAGCCGGGAGACCCAGTACTTC.

V and J are TRBV30 and TRBJ1-1, with 7 positions matching TRBD1. V was clipped by 6 bases and J by 0 bases; unmatched bases: 4. CDR1 GTSNPN and CDR2 SVGIG come from the germline V gene (reference sequence). This CDR3 spans 13 amino acids. The CDR3 region is CACSGQLNTEAFF. The DNA of the CDR3 is TGTGCCTGTTCGGGACAGCTGAACACTGAAGCTTTCTTT. The full variable domain, in which reference TRBV30 and TRBJ1-1 provide the parts outside the CDR3, is SQTIHQWPATLVQPVGSPLSLECTVEGTSNPNLYWYRQAAGRGLQLLFYSVGIGQISSEVPQNLSASRPQDRQFILSSKKLLLSDSGFYLCACSGQLNTEAFFGQGTRLTVV.

V usage is TRBV27 and J usage is TRBJ1-4, with a tentative D call TRBD1 (5 bases). CDR1 is MNHEY and CDR2 is SMNVEV in the germline V gene (reference sequence). This CDR3 has 14 amino acids. The germline V and J ends were trimmed by 3 bases and 3 bases, with 8 bases remaining between them. The CDR3 DNA follows: TGTGCCAGCAGTTTCGGGACTTCTAATGAAAAACTGTTTTTT. It encodes CASSFGTSNEKLFF.

The rearrangement joins TRBV7-2 to TRBJ2-1; D is possibly TRBD2 (5 bases). This CDR3 comprises 16 residues. CDR1 and CDR2 from the germline V gene are SGHTA and FQGNSA. With 2 bases removed from V and 10 bases from J, the gap between germline ends came to 21 bases. The CDR3 DNA reads TGTGCCAGCAGCTTACGGTGGAGCGGAACTGGCGCCGAGCAGTTCTTC. Its translation: CASSLRWSGTGAEQFF.

The rearrangement links TRBV18 to TRBJ1-5; the match to TRBD1 covers 8 bases. V lost 3 bases to trimming and J lost 5 bases; unmatched junction nucleotides: 3. The CDR3 covers 14 residues. Germline V CDR1 and CDR2: KGHSH, LQKENI. The CDR3 DNA reads as TGTGCCAGCTCACCCGACAGGGGATATCAGCCCCAGCATTTT. As protein: CASSPDRGYQPQHF.

This clone was detected once. Written as DNA, the CDR3 is TGTGCCGCGGTGAGACGGGAAAATTCACCCCTCCACTTT. Its translation is CAAVRRENSPLHF. V and J are TRBV30 and TRBJ1-6; D gene unclear. CDR1 GTSNPN and CDR2 SVGIG come from the germline V gene (reference sequence). V lost 8 bases and J 7 bases, leaving 15 bases between the germline ends. The CDR3 totals 13 residues.

The genes are TRBV11-2 and TRBJ2-5; 7 bases are a match to TRBD1. The CDR3 has 13 residues. CDR1 is SGHAT and CDR2 is FQNNGV in the germline V gene. The J segment lost 1 base and the V segment lost 7 bases, leaving 3 bases of the junction unmatched. CDR3 protein: CASTGDSQETQYF. The CDR3 nucleotides are TGTGCCAGCACCGGGGACAGCCAAGAGACCCAGTACTTC.

V gene TRBV20-1 combines with J gene TRBJ1-1, with D unresolved. CDR1 DFQATT and CDR2 SNEGSKA come from the germline V gene (reference sequence). V was trimmed by 0 bases and J by 8 bases, leaving 7 bases between them. CDR3 length: 11 residues. The CDR3 loop reads CSARDKLEAFF. The DNA for the CDR3 is TGCAGTGCTAGAGATAAGTTGGAAGCTTTCTTT.